This passage covers 15 T cell receptor beta chains from one sample sequenced in a study of T cell repertoires in ileal Crohn's disease. The time point denotes: proximal margin of the surgical specimen (macroscopically non-inflamed). Measured with immunoSEQ multiplex PCR; TCRdb has only the in-frame clones, and not every one. The repertoire includes several thousand clones, 55% to 75% of them detected once, and more than 20% sits in the top ten. The sequenced sample consisted of ileal tissue. The receptors originated from an adult with Crohn's disease.

The chain employs TRBV6-4 and TRBJ1-6, with TRBD1 matching over 8 bases. The CDR3 is 14 residues long. Trimming removed 6 bases from V and 6 bases from J; junction bases left unmatched: 4. Per the germline V gene, CDR1 is MRHNA and CDR2 is SNTAGT. CDR3 amino acids: CASRPTGGNSPLHF. DNA for the CDR3: TGTGCCAGCAGACCAACAGGGGGTAATTCACCCCTCCACTTT.

The genes are TRBV5-1 and TRBJ2-1; 7 bases agree with TRBD2. Germline assignment: CDR1 SGHRS and CDR2 YFSETQ. The CDR3 contains 13 residues. J was trimmed by 7 bases and V by 4 bases; bases with no gene match: 5. The CDR3 here is CASSGGLWNEQFF. CDR3 in DNA: TGCGCCAGCAGCGGGGGACTATGGAATGAGCAGTTCTTC. The variable domain in full, with the rest retrieved from reference TRBV5-1 and TRBJ2-1, is KAGVTQTPRYLIKTRGQQVTLSCSPISGHRSVSWYQQTPGQGLQFLFEYFSETQRNKGNFPGRFSGRQFSNSRSEMNVSTLELGDSALYLCASSGGLWNEQFFGPGTRLTVL.

V usage is TRBV5-6 and J usage is TRBJ1-2; D possibly corresponds to TRBD1 (6 bases). This CDR3 is built from 14 residues. Germline lookup yields CDR1 SGHDT and CDR2 YYEEEE. The V end was cut by 3 bases, the J end by 4 bases, with 13 bases between. This CDR3 is CASSSQTGLYGYTF. The DNA for the CDR3 is TGTGCCAGCAGCTCTCAGACAGGACTCTATGGCTACACCTTC. Variable domain in full (rest from reference TRBV5-6 and TRBJ1-2): DAGVTQSPTHLIKTRGQQVTLRCSPKSGHDTVSWYQQALGQGPQFIFQYYEEEERQRGNFPDRFSGHQFPNYSSELNVNALLLGDSALYLCASSSQTGLYGYTFGSGTRLTVV.

This clone came up a few times. As DNA, the CDR3 is TGTGCCAGCTCACCTACAGGGGATAATTCACCCCTCCACTTT. Its translation: CASSPTGDNSPLHF. The V gene is TRBV18, the J gene TRBJ1-6, with 7 bases fitting TRBD1. Germline CDR1 KGHSH, CDR2 LQKENI. The CDR3 consists of 14 residues. V was clipped by 3 bases and J by 5 bases; unmatched bases: 1.

The chain has TRBV11-3 and TRBJ2-5; the D gene is possibly TRBD2 (6 bases). Per germline, CDR1 SGHNT and CDR2 YENEEA. The germline V and J ends were trimmed by 3 bases and 5 bases, with 10 bases remaining between them. The CDR3 contains 13 residues. CDR3 DNA sequence: TGTGCCAGCAGCTTGGGGGGATCGGAGACCCAGTACTTC. It is translated as CASSLGGSETQYF.

The V gene is TRBV11-3, the J gene TRBJ2-5, with 8 bases matching TRBD2. This CDR3 spans 15 amino acids. Trimming removed 0 bases from V and 4 bases from J; junction bases left unmatched: 4. CDR1 and CDR2 from the germline V gene are SGHNT and YENEEA. The DNA of the CDR3 is TGTGCCAGCAGCTTAGAATCGCTAGCGGGAGAGACCCAGTACTTC. Amino acid sequence: CASSLESLAGETQYF.

By proportion, this clone is medium-sized. V and J are TRBV10-1 and TRBJ2-3; D call uncertain. V gave up 2 bases and J gave up 1 base, with 10 bases separating them. The CDR3 is made up of 15 amino acids. Germline V gene lookup returns CDR1 WNHNN and CDR2 SYGVQD (reference sequence). The CDR3 DNA follows: TGCGCCAGCAGTGAGACGCCAGAGGGCACAGATACGCAGTATTTT. This sequence encodes CASSETPEGTDTQYF.

By share of the sample, this clone is large. V is TRBV6-1 and J is TRBJ2-2, with 7 bases fitting TRBD1. The CDR3 contains 14 residues. Germline trimming cut 4 bases from V and 4 bases from J; bases unmatched to any gene: 3. Germline loops: CDR1 MNHNS, CDR2 SASEGT. The CDR3 region is CASSARQGTGELFF. CDR3 sequence (DNA): TGTGCCAGCAGTGCCCGACAGGGCACCGGGGAGCTGTTTTTT.

This chain links TRBV5-1 with TRBJ2-6; 9 nucleotides align to TRBD1. The CDR3 length is 15 residues. Trimming took 6 bases from V and 3 from J; bases not matched to a gene: 4. CDR1 is SGHRS, CDR2 YFSETQ, per germline. The CDR3 DNA follows: TGCGCCAGCACCGGGGACAGGGATGGGGCCAACGTCCTGACTTTC. The encoded protein is CASTGDRDGANVLTF. The full variable domain, rest sourced from reference TRBV5-1 and TRBJ2-6, is KAGVTQTPRYLIKTRGQQVTLSCSPISGHRSVSWYQQTPGQGLQFLFEYFSETQRNKGNFPGRFSGRQFSNSRSEMNVSTLELGDSALYLCASTGDRDGANVLTFGAGSRLTVL.

This clone is categorized as medium-sized. This CDR3 reads CASSSLASYNEQFF. In nucleotides, the CDR3 is TGTGCCAGCAGCTCACTAGCGTCCTACAATGAGCAGTTCTTC. The chain employs TRBV27 and TRBJ2-1, with TRBD2 identical over 7 bases. There are 14 residues in the CDR3. J lost 1 base, V lost 6 bases, and 3 bases had no gene match. Germline values: CDR1 MNHEY, CDR2 SMNVEV (reference sequence).

The rearrangement links TRBV6-1 to TRBJ2-3, with a possible D match to TRBD1 (5 bases). V shed 7 bases and J shed 5 bases, with 10 bases lying between them. The CDR3 contains 12 residues. Germline V lookup: CDR1 MNHNS, CDR2 SASEGT. CDR3 bases: TGTGCCAGCACTTCAACAGGAGATACGCAGTATTTT. As protein: CASTSTGDTQYF.

This chain uses TRBV7-9 with TRBJ2-3, with D uncertain. The CDR3 spans 12 residues. Germline V gene data show CDR1 as SEHNR and CDR2 as FQNEAQ (reference sequence). The V gene lost 5 bases and the J gene lost 4 bases, with 7 bases spanning the gap. CDR3 bases: TGTGCCAGCAGCCCCGCCCCAGATACGCAGTATTTT. Translation gives CASSPAPDTQYF.

This clone was counted only a few times. This sequence joins TRBV6-1 and TRBJ2-1; 10 positions match TRBD2. Trimming took 7 bases from V and 6 from J; bases not matched to a gene: 6. Germline V gene data show CDR1 as MNHNS and CDR2 as SASEGT. This CDR3 spans 14 amino acids. The CDR3 is CASKREGLGNEQFF. The DNA for the CDR3 is TGTGCCAGCAAGCGGGAGGGCCTGGGCAATGAGCAGTTCTTC.

The CDR3 bases are TGTGCCAGCAGCTTATTGGGGGCCACTGAAGCTTTCTTT. It translates to CASSLLGATEAFF. V is TRBV7-2 and J is TRBJ1-1; maybe TRBD1 (6 bases). CDR3 length: 13 amino acids. Germline V gene lookup returns CDR1 SGHTA and CDR2 FQGNSA. Between the trimmed V and J ends, which lost 2 bases and 4 bases, there was a span of 8 bases.

With respect to this clone: The junction departs from the called germline gene at one end, perhaps through a read error. The chain joins TRBV2 to TRBJ2-5, with TRBD2 identical over 10 bases. Germline CDR1 and CDR2: SNHLY and FYNNEI. This CDR3 region has 17 residues. CDR3 loop: CATSDPKREGREETQYF. The DNA of the CDR3 is TGTGCCACCAGTGATCCAAAGCGGGAGGGCCGGGAAGAGACCCAGTACTTC.